The next 10 T cell receptor beta chains were all read from a single sample in a study of Ad26.COV2.S vaccination and SARS-CoV-2 variants. Data came from immunoSEQ multiplex PCR; TCRdb stores just in-frame clones and leaves some out. The sample yields nearly 95,000 clones, 82% seen once. Material: peripheral blood, obtained after recovery from COVID-19. These receptors originate from a human donor who had recovered from COVID-19.

This chain links TRBV5-8 with TRBJ2-1; D may correspond to TRBD1 or TRBD2 (5 bases each). Germline CDR1 and CDR2: SGHTS and YDEGEE. V was shortened by 5 bases and J by 8 bases, with 20 bases between the two germline ends. The length of the CDR3 is 15 residues. The CDR3 DNA reads as TGTGCCAGCAGGGCTGCAGGGACGAGTCCAGATGAGCAGTTCTTC. Amino acid sequence: CASRAAGTSPDEQFF.

This rearrangement joins TRBV13 to TRBJ2-5; 7 nucleotides match TRBD1. The J segment lost 5 bases and the V segment lost 4 bases, leaving 4 bases of the junction unmatched. The CDR3 runs 13 residues. CDR1 and CDR2 (germline): PRHDT, FYEKMQ (reference sequence). The CDR3 bases are TGTGCCAGCAGCTCGACAGGGTGGGAGACCCAGTACTTC. It yields the protein CASSSTGWETQYF.

The V and J genes are TRBV11-3 and TRBJ2-5; no clear D. V dropped 5 bases and J dropped 0 bases, with 4 bases sitting between them. This CDR3 spans 12 amino acids. CDR1 is SGHNT and CDR2 is YENEEA in the germline V gene. The CDR3 spells CASSDDQETQYF. CDR3 bases: TGTGCCAGCAGCGATGACCAAGAGACCCAGTACTTC. The variable domain in full, with the rest retrieved from reference TRBV11-3 and TRBJ2-5, is EAGVVQSPRYKIIEKKQPVAFWCNPISGHNTLYWYLQNLGQGPELLIRYENEEAVDDSQLPKDRFSAERLKGVDSTLKIQPAELGDSAVYLCASSDDQETQYFGPGTRLLVL.

V and J are TRBV29-1 and TRBJ1-4; TRBD1 agrees at 8 bases. The V and J ends lost 1 base and 4 bases, in that order; junction bases with no gene match: 2. Germline V gene lookup returns CDR1 SQVTM and CDR2 ANQGSEA. The CDR3 length is 14 residues. The CDR3 DNA reads as TGCAGCGTTGAAGGAACAGGGGGTAATGAAAAACTGTTTTTT. Protein: CSVEGTGGNEKLFF.

This clone is labeled medium-sized (0.01 to 0.1%). The gene calls are TRBV4-1 and TRBJ2-3, with a weak D call TRBD2 (6 bases). The CDR3 runs to 15 residues. The V gene lost 4 bases and the J gene lost 4 bases, with 15 bases spanning the gap. The germline CDR1 and CDR2 sequences are MGHRA and YSYEKL. CDR3 in DNA: TGCGCCAGCAGCCCCTCGACTAGTCCGGCAGATACGCAGTATTTT. Translating it yields CASSPSTSPADTQYF.

The rearrangement joins TRBV9 to TRBJ1-3; maybe TRBD1 (6 bases). V shed 0 bases and J shed 4 bases, with 17 bases lying between them. The CDR3 sequence is 17 residues long. Germline-derived CDR1 and CDR2 are SGDLS and YYNGEE. DNA for the CDR3: TGTGCCAGCAGCGTAGACCCCAACAGGGCCTGGGGAAACACCATATATTTT. It translates to CASSVDPNRAWGNTIYF.

V gene TRBV9 combines with J gene TRBJ2-7; TRBD2 agrees at 8 bases. This CDR3 contains 15 residues. CDR1 SGDLS and CDR2 YYNGEE come from the germline V gene. V lost 3 bases and J lost 5; bases outside the gene matches: 10. The CDR3 nucleotides read TGTGCCAGCAGCGCTCAAGCGGGAGTTATGGACGAGCAGTACTTC. Translating it yields CASSAQAGVMDEQYF.

Details on this clone: This specimen includes other DNA sequences encoding the same CDR3. The chain has TRBV2 and TRBJ2-1, with 14 positions matching TRBD2. The CDR3 covers 14 residues. V lost 6 bases, J lost 7 bases, and 2 bases stayed unmatched. Germline lookup yields CDR1 SNHLY and CDR2 FYNNEI. The DNA of the CDR3 is TGTGCCAGCAGCGGGACTAGCGGGAGTAATGAGCAGTTCTTC. Its translation is CASSGTSGSNEQFF. The variable domain in full, completed from reference TRBV2 and TRBJ2-1, reads EPEVTQTPSHQVTQMGQEVILRCVPISNHLYFYWYRQILGQKVEFLVSFYNNEISEKSEIFDDQFSVERPDGSNFTLKIRSTKLEDSAMYFCASSGTSGSNEQFFGPGTRLTVL.

This clone showed up just a few times. This sequence joins TRBV7-2 and TRBJ1-1; D may be TRBD1 (5 bases). Per germline, CDR1 SGHTA and CDR2 FQGNSA. The V end was cut by 5 bases, the J end by 4 bases, with 14 bases between. The CDR3 loop spans 14 amino acids. The CDR3 DNA sequence: TGTGCCAGCAGCGAAAGAGGCGGGGGCACTGAAGCTTTCTTT. This gives the protein CASSERGGGTEAFF.

Only one count was recorded for this clone. The rearrangement uses TRBV28 and TRBJ2-7, with 7 bases that match TRBD1. Unmatched junction bases numbered 8, after V lost 1 base and J lost 5 bases. Germline values: CDR1 MDHEN, CDR2 SYDVKM. CDR3 size: 15 residues. CDR3 in DNA: TGTGCCAGCAGTTTATTGTCAGGGGGTATCAACGAGCAGTACTTC. Protein: CASSLLSGGINEQYF.